Below, one T cell receptor beta chain is given with its context. Its antigen is as yet unknown. These data come from a study of early T cells in non-severe SARS-CoV-2 infection. Study information: Sequencing of unsorted whole blood was done on bulk RNA, leaving chains unpaired. Points from the study as a whole: VDJdb matching favored anti-spike CD8 responses, missing private and CD4 specificities.

This CDR3 region has 16 residues. Looked up from germline, CDR1 is KGHSH and CDR2 is LQKENI. Trimming shortened V by 1 base and J by 0 bases, and 13 bases separated the two germline ends. The TCR library protocol attached unique molecular identifiers to the individual cDNA molecules. TCRdb reprocessed the 5' RACE reads via MiXCR and lists one record per CDR3 protein. The sample records roughly 70,000 distinct CDR3 sequences, less than 20% being singletons. V is TRBV18 and J is TRBJ2-7; unclear D gene. Sequences were derived from whole blood, sampled at baseline. This receptor was identified in an adult who was a healthcare worker with PCR-confirmed SARS-CoV-2 infection or an uninfected control (not recorded which). CDR3 sequence (DNA): TGTGCCAGCTCACCACAGGGTCGGCGGAACTCCTACGAGCAGTACTTC. Translating gives CASSPQGRRNSYEQYF.